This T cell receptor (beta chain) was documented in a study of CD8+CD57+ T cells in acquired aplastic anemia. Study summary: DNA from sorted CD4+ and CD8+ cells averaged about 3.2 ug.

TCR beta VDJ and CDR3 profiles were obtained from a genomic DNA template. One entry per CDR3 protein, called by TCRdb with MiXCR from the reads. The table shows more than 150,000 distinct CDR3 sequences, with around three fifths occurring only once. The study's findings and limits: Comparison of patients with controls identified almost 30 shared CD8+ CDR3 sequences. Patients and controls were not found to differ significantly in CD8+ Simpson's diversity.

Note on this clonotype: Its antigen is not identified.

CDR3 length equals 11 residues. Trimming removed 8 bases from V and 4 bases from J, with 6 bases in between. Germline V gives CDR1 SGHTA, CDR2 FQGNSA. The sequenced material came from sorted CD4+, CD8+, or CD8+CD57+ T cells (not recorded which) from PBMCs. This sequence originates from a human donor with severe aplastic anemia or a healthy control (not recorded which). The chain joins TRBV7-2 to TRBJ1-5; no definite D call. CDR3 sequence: CASGLNQPQHF. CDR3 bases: TGTGCCAGCGGGCTGAATCAGCCCCAGCATTTT. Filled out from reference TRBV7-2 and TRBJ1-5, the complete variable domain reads GAGVSQSPSNKVTEKGKDVELRCDPISGHTALYWYRQSLGQGLEFLIYFQGNSAPDKSGLPSDRFSAERTGGSVSTLTIQRTQQEDSAVYLCASGLNQPQHFGDGTRLSIL.